The rows below give T cell receptor beta chains drawn from one sample of a study of graft-versus-host responses after intestinal transplantation. Produced via immunoSEQ multiplex PCR; TCRdb's table is partial and in-frame only. This sample has about 88,000 clones, with over 90% found just once. Their antigens are not known. The sequences come from unstimulated CD4+ T cells sorted from spleen or lymph node cells, collected before transplant. These receptors were taken from a human donor who was the organ donor for an intestinal transplant. CDR3s include the opening cysteine and the closing phenylalanine or tryptophan. The D gene is left open where the match is weak. A clone size is listed for some rows: how often the clone was seen (once, few, many), or a class if it is expanded.

d_call: -
v_call: TRBV7-3
clone_size: -
j_call: TRBJ1-2
cdr3_aa: CASSSRSLPHYGYTF
cdr3_nt: TGTGCCAGCAGCTCCCGCAGCCTTCCTCACTATGGCTACACCTTC

d_call: -
v_call: TRBV19
clone_size: few
j_call: TRBJ1-1
cdr3_aa: CASTDTPRSEAFF
cdr3_nt: TGTGCCAGTACTGATACCCCCCGCAGTGAAGCTTTCTTT

d_call: -
v_call: TRBV7-3
clone_size: -
j_call: TRBJ1-1
cdr3_aa: CASSLEGQAEAFF
cdr3_nt: TGTGCCAGCAGCTTGGAGGGGCAGGCTGAAGCTTTCTTT

d_call: -
v_call: TRBV5-1
clone_size: -
j_call: TRBJ1-2
cdr3_aa: CASSPAENYGYTF
cdr3_nt: TGCGCCAGCAGCCCGGCCGAAAACTATGGCTACACCTTC

d_call: -
v_call: TRBV30
clone_size: few
j_call: TRBJ1-2
cdr3_aa: CAWTGTGYGYTF
cdr3_nt: TGTGCCTGGACCGGGACTGGCTATGGCTACACCTTC

d_call: TRBD2
v_call: TRBV11-3
clone_size: -
j_call: TRBJ2-3
cdr3_aa: CASSLGLAGDTQYF
cdr3_nt: TGTGCCAGCAGCTTAGGGTTAGCGGGAGATACGCAGTATTTT

d_call: TRBD1
v_call: TRBV12-5
clone_size: -
j_call: TRBJ2-2
cdr3_aa: CASGLATGVPTGELFF
cdr3_nt: TGTGCTAGTGGTTTGGCCACAGGGGTACCCACCGGGGAGCTGTTTTTT

d_call: -
v_call: TRBV20-1
clone_size: -
j_call: TRBJ1-2
cdr3_aa: CSATLYDGYTF
cdr3_nt: TGCAGTGCTACTCTTTACGATGGCTACACCTTC

d_call: -
v_call: TRBV6-5
clone_size: -
j_call: TRBJ1-3
cdr3_aa: CASSYAVAGNTIYF
cdr3_nt: TGTGCCAGCAGTTACGCGGTTGCTGGAAACACCATATATTTT

d_call: -
v_call: TRBV9
clone_size: -
j_call: TRBJ1-2
cdr3_aa: CASSQRSRYEDYGYTF
cdr3_nt: TGTGCCAGCAGCCAGAGGTCCAGGTACGAAGACTATGGCTACACCTTC

d_call: -
v_call: TRBV5-6
clone_size: -
j_call: TRBJ1-5
cdr3_aa: CASSLGGGQTNQPQHF
cdr3_nt: TGTGCCAGCAGCTTGGGGGGTGGACAGACAAATCAGCCCCAGCATTTT

d_call: -
v_call: TRBV29-1
clone_size: -
j_call: TRBJ1-1
cdr3_aa: CSARDFLDTEAFF
cdr3_nt: TGCAGCGCTAGGGACTTTTTGGACACTGAAGCTTTCTTT

d_call: TRBD1
v_call: TRBV7-9
clone_size: once
j_call: TRBJ2-7
cdr3_aa: CASSLVQGTAYEQYF
cdr3_nt: TGTGCCAGCAGCTTAGTACAGGGGACAGCCTACGAGCAGTACTTC

d_call: TRBD1
v_call: TRBV25-1
clone_size: -
j_call: TRBJ2-1
cdr3_aa: CASATRTGKGSYNEQFF
cdr3_nt: TGTGCCAGCGCAACCCGGACAGGGAAGGGTTCCTACAATGAGCAGTTCTTC

d_call: -
v_call: TRBV4-3
clone_size: -
j_call: TRBJ2-1
cdr3_aa: CASSQFTGSYNEQFF
cdr3_nt: TGCGCCAGCAGCCAATTCACAGGGAGCTACAATGAGCAGTTCTTC

d_call: -
v_call: TRBV6-5
clone_size: -
j_call: TRBJ1-1
cdr3_aa: CASRKDVRDNTEAFF
cdr3_nt: TGTGCCAGCAGAAAGGACGTCAGGGACAACACTGAAGCTTTCTTT

d_call: -
v_call: TRBV6-5
clone_size: -
j_call: TRBJ2-7
cdr3_aa: CASSSGPLGSYEQYF
cdr3_nt: TGTGCCAGCAGCTCCGGTCCTTTAGGTTCCTACGAGCAGTACTTC

d_call: TRBD1
v_call: TRBV18
clone_size: -
j_call: TRBJ2-7
cdr3_aa: CASSPRAGGYEQYF
cdr3_nt: TGTGCCAGCTCACCTCGGGCAGGGGGCTACGAGCAGTACTTC

d_call: -
v_call: TRBV28
clone_size: -
j_call: TRBJ1-4
cdr3_aa: CASSFPRAANEKLFF
cdr3_nt: TGTGCCAGCAGTTTCCCCAGGGCGGCTAATGAAAAACTGTTTTTT

d_call: -
v_call: TRBV6-1
clone_size: -
j_call: TRBJ2-2
cdr3_aa: CASSVIQTGELFF
cdr3_nt: TGTGCCAGCAGTGTGATACAAACCGGGGAGCTGTTTTTT

d_call: -
v_call: TRBV4-3
clone_size: -
j_call: TRBJ1-1
cdr3_aa: CASSQTGHTEAFF
cdr3_nt: TGCGCCAGCAGCCAAACAGGGCACACTGAAGCTTTCTTT

d_call: TRBD2
v_call: TRBV7-2
clone_size: -
j_call: TRBJ2-1
cdr3_aa: CASSSSNDMGLADEQFF
cdr3_nt: TGTGCCAGCAGCTCATCTAACGATATGGGACTAGCGGATGAGCAGTTCTTC

d_call: -
v_call: TRBV15
clone_size: -
j_call: TRBJ2-2
cdr3_aa: CATSRDPGRWMNTGELFF
cdr3_nt: TGTGCCACCAGCAGAGATCCCGGCCGGTGGATGAACACCGGGGAGCTGTTTTTT

d_call: -
v_call: TRBV6-5
clone_size: -
j_call: TRBJ1-1
cdr3_aa: CGSARRMNTEAFF
cdr3_nt: TGTGGCAGCGCGAGGCGCATGAACACTGAAGCTTTCTTT

d_call: -
v_call: TRBV7-2
clone_size: -
j_call: TRBJ1-2
cdr3_aa: CASSLEGTRKYGNYGYTF
cdr3_nt: TGTGCCAGCAGCTTAGAGGGGACAAGGAAGTATGGCAACTATGGCTACACCTTC

d_call: TRBD1
v_call: TRBV6-1
clone_size: -
j_call: TRBJ1-5
cdr3_aa: CASSETGGVQPQHF
cdr3_nt: TGTGCCAGCAGTGAGACAGGGGGCGTTCAGCCCCAGCATTTT

d_call: -
v_call: TRBV6-1
clone_size: once
j_call: TRBJ1-1
cdr3_aa: CASSQHGSEAFF
cdr3_nt: TGTGCCAGCAGCCAGCACGGAAGTGAAGCTTTCTTT

d_call: TRBD1
v_call: TRBV7-2
clone_size: -
j_call: TRBJ2-5
cdr3_aa: CASSLTGVNQETQYF
cdr3_nt: TGTGCCAGCAGTTTGACAGGGGTTAACCAAGAGACCCAGTACTTC

d_call: TRBD1
v_call: TRBV5-1
clone_size: -
j_call: TRBJ2-2
cdr3_aa: CATSEGVQGAQNGELFF
cdr3_nt: TGCGCCACATCCGAAGGGGTACAGGGGGCGCAAAACGGGGAGCTGTTTTTT

d_call: -
v_call: TRBV6-4
clone_size: -
j_call: TRBJ1-6
cdr3_aa: CASSRDQDGSPLHF
cdr3_nt: TGTGCCAGCAGCCGGGACCAAGATGGTTCACCCCTCCACTTT

d_call: -
v_call: TRBV6-1
clone_size: -
j_call: TRBJ2-2
cdr3_aa: CASSVGGKGWPGELFF
cdr3_nt: TGTGCCAGCAGTGTCGGGGGTAAGGGTTGGCCCGGGGAGCTGTTTTTT

d_call: TRBD2
v_call: TRBV28
clone_size: -
j_call: TRBJ2-1
cdr3_aa: CASSFSGGVGNEQFF
cdr3_nt: TGTGCCAGCAGTTTCTCCGGGGGGGTCGGGAATGAGCAGTTCTTC

d_call: TRBD1
v_call: TRBV6-1
clone_size: -
j_call: TRBJ2-7
cdr3_aa: CASTKTGHEQYF
cdr3_nt: TGTGCCAGCACTAAGACAGGGCACGAGCAGTACTTC

d_call: -
v_call: TRBV9
clone_size: -
j_call: TRBJ1-6
cdr3_aa: CASSLRTEPNNSPLHF
cdr3_nt: TGTGCCAGCAGCTTACGGACAGAGCCGAATAATTCACCCCTCCACTTT

d_call: TRBD1
v_call: TRBV10-3
clone_size: -
j_call: TRBJ1-2
cdr3_aa: CAIKGQGASSDYGYTF
cdr3_nt: TGTGCCATCAAAGGACAGGGGGCGTCGAGCGACTATGGCTACACCTTC

d_call: -
v_call: TRBV5-1
clone_size: -
j_call: TRBJ1-2
cdr3_aa: CASSTGQSNYGYTF
cdr3_nt: TGCGCCAGCAGCACCGGACAGAGTAACTATGGCTACACCTTC

d_call: -
v_call: TRBV5-1
clone_size: -
j_call: TRBJ2-7
cdr3_aa: CASSLEVSGYSYEQYF
cdr3_nt: TGCGCCAGCAGCTTGGAGGTTTCGGGGTACTCCTACGAGCAGTACTTC

d_call: TRBD2
v_call: TRBV5-4
clone_size: -
j_call: TRBJ2-7
cdr3_aa: CASSLPGLENEQYF
cdr3_nt: TGTGCCAGCAGCTTGCCCGGACTAGAGAACGAGCAGTACTTC

d_call: TRBD1
v_call: TRBV7-2
clone_size: -
j_call: TRBJ2-5
cdr3_aa: CASSLERTGGLETQYF
cdr3_nt: TGTGCCAGCAGCTTAGAAAGGACAGGGGGCTTGGAGACCCAGTACTTC

d_call: -
v_call: TRBV7-8
clone_size: -
j_call: TRBJ1-1
cdr3_aa: CASSLVGQGINTEAFF
cdr3_nt: TGTGCCAGCAGCTTAGTCGGACAAGGGATCAACACTGAAGCTTTCTTT

d_call: -
v_call: TRBV5-1
clone_size: -
j_call: TRBJ2-2
cdr3_aa: CASSFATVSTGELFF
cdr3_nt: TGCGCCAGCAGCTTTGCGACAGTCAGCACCGGGGAGCTGTTTTTT

d_call: -
v_call: TRBV5-8
clone_size: -
j_call: TRBJ1-5
cdr3_aa: CASSLDGVPDQPQHF
cdr3_nt: TGTGCCAGCAGCTTGGACGGGGTCCCCGATCAGCCCCAGCATTTT

d_call: TRBD1
v_call: TRBV6-5
clone_size: -
j_call: TRBJ2-2
cdr3_aa: CASSRLGQPTGELFF
cdr3_nt: TGTGCCAGCAGCCGATTGGGACAGCCCACCGGGGAGCTGTTTTTT

d_call: TRBD1
v_call: TRBV5-1
clone_size: -
j_call: TRBJ1-2
cdr3_aa: CASSSSSTGDGYTF
cdr3_nt: TGCGCCAGCAGCTCGTCGAGTACAGGGGATGGCTACACCTTC

d_call: -
v_call: TRBV6-5
clone_size: -
j_call: TRBJ2-5
cdr3_aa: CASSEGLAMRTQYF
cdr3_nt: TGTGCCAGCAGCGAGGGGCTCGCTATGCGGACCCAGTACTTC

d_call: -
v_call: TRBV13
clone_size: -
j_call: TRBJ1-1
cdr3_aa: CASSLRQANTEAFF
cdr3_nt: TGTGCCAGCAGCTTACGGCAGGCAAACACTGAAGCTTTCTTT

d_call: -
v_call: TRBV7-9
clone_size: few
j_call: TRBJ1-2
cdr3_aa: CASSLGGYGYTF
cdr3_nt: TGTGCCAGCAGCTTAGGGGGCTATGGCTACACCTTC

d_call: TRBD2
v_call: TRBV6-5
clone_size: -
j_call: TRBJ2-3
cdr3_aa: CASSYTSGGAGTQYF
cdr3_nt: TGTGCCAGCAGTTACACTAGCGGGGGGGCCGGTACGCAGTATTTT

d_call: TRBD1
v_call: TRBV6-6
clone_size: -
j_call: TRBJ2-2
cdr3_aa: CASRRDRNTGELFF
cdr3_nt: TGTGCCAGCAGGAGGGACAGAAACACCGGGGAGCTGTTTTTT

d_call: TRBD1
v_call: TRBV30
clone_size: -
j_call: TRBJ2-7
cdr3_aa: CAWSPGTGSYEQYF
cdr3_nt: TGTGCCTGGAGTCCCGGGACAGGATCCTACGAGCAGTACTTC

d_call: -
v_call: TRBV7-2
clone_size: -
j_call: TRBJ1-1
cdr3_aa: CASSQKTGSTEAFF
cdr3_nt: TGTGCCAGCAGCCAGAAGACAGGCTCCACTGAAGCTTTCTTT

d_call: -
v_call: TRBV5-5
clone_size: -
j_call: TRBJ2-5
cdr3_aa: CASSLGAGWQETQYF
cdr3_nt: TGTGCCAGCAGCTTGGGGGCAGGGTGGCAAGAGACCCAGTACTTC

d_call: -
v_call: TRBV7-2
clone_size: -
j_call: TRBJ2-5
cdr3_aa: CASSLVREETQYF
cdr3_nt: TGTGCCAGCAGCTTAGTCAGGGAGGAGACCCAGTACTTC

d_call: -
v_call: TRBV5-5
clone_size: -
j_call: TRBJ1-1
cdr3_aa: CASSFTGNTEAFF
cdr3_nt: TGTGCCAGCAGCTTTACGGGGAACACTGAAGCTTTCTTT

d_call: -
v_call: TRBV6-5
clone_size: few
j_call: TRBJ1-5
cdr3_aa: CASSRPDISNQPQHF
cdr3_nt: TGTGCCAGCAGTCGCCCGGACATTTCCAATCAGCCCCAGCATTTT